This T cell receptor (beta chain) was sequenced for a study of cytomegalovirus exposure and HLA in healthy donors. 13 Jbeta primers and 60 Vbeta primers were used for the PCR. Method: immunoSEQ multiplex PCR; TCRdb's copy keeps in-frame clones and lacks some. The sample gives over 150,000 clones, around four fifths of which show up once; more than 0.9% is in the top ten. Germline CDR1 is MGHRA and CDR2 is YSYEKL. The CDR3 totals 15 residues. With 4 bases clipped from V and 1 base from J, the junction kept 5 bases outside the gene matches. The J gene is TRBJ1-1, the V gene TRBV4-1, with 8 bases identical to TRBD1. Sequenced material: PBMCs. The sequence was collected from a girl aged 2-10 years in good health and CMV-seropositive. CDR3 loop: CASSPSGTGNTEAFF. The CDR3 nucleotides read TGCGCCAGCAGCCCCTCCGGGACAGGGAACACTGAAGCTTTCTTT.